This T cell receptor (beta chain) was found in a study of CD8 T cells in ankylosing spondylitis. Study-level results: It appeared that ankylosing spondylitis blood was characterized by a TCR beta motif of about 8 highly homologous variants. The authors reported significant enrichment of disease-linked clones in matched ankylosing spondylitis synovial fluid.

Worth noting for this clonotype: Its antigen remains unknown.

TCRdb used MiXCR to reprocess the 5' RACE reads, holding one entry per CDR3 protein. Found here are approximately 150,000 distinct CDR3 sequences, approximately 44% of them singletons; the top ten hold around 15%. Trimming stripped 2 bases from V and 2 bases from J, with 3 bases between. The length of the CDR3 is 12 residues. Germline V gene lookup returns CDR1 DFQATT and CDR2 SNEGSKA (reference sequence). This chain uses TRBV20-1 with TRBJ2-2; D is unresolved. Sequencing was performed on synovial fluid, either unsorted or a sorted T cell fraction (not recorded which). The receptor comes from a male donor with ankylosing spondylitis. CDR3 nucleotide sequence: TGCAGTGCTAGACCTAACACCGGGGAGCTGTTTTTT. Protein: CSARPNTGELFF.